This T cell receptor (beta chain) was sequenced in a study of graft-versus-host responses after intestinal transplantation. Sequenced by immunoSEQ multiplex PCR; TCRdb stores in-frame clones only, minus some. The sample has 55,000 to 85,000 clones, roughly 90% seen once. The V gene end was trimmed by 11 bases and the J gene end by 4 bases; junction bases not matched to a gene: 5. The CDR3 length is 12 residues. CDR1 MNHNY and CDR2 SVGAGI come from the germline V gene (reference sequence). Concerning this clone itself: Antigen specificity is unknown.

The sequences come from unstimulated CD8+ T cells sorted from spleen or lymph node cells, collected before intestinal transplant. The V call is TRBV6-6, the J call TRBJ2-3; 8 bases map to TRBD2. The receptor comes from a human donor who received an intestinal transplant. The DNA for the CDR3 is TGTGCCTCAGGACTAGCAGCAGATACGCAGTATTTT. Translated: CASGLAADTQYF.